This T cell receptor (beta chain) was recorded in a study of human T cells and chemical hapten exposure. Time point denoted: patch test 2, 6 weeks after DPC sensitization. Treatment described: therapeutic diphenylcyclopropenone sensitization with weekly scalp DPC. The library tagged each cDNA molecule with unique molecular identifiers. TCRdb passed the RACE reads through MiXCR, listing each CDR3 protein once. The table records under 450,000 distinct CDR3 sequences, more than 5% of them present only once. The TCR sequence derives from a woman aged 18-29 years with alopecia areata. Some clones in this sample may be carry-over from other donors' samples. The source material was whole blood, sampled in connection with sensitization to the hapten diphenylcyclopropenone (DPC).

In nucleotides, the CDR3 is TGTGCCAGCAGCCGACAGGGAAGCAATGAGCAGTTCTTC. Encoded protein: CASSRQGSNEQFF. The chain recombines TRBV28 with TRBJ2-1; 7 bases fit TRBD1. Germline loops: CDR1 MDHEN, CDR2 SYDVKM. V lost 6 bases, J lost 6 bases, and 5 bases stayed unmatched. The CDR3 consists of 13 residues.